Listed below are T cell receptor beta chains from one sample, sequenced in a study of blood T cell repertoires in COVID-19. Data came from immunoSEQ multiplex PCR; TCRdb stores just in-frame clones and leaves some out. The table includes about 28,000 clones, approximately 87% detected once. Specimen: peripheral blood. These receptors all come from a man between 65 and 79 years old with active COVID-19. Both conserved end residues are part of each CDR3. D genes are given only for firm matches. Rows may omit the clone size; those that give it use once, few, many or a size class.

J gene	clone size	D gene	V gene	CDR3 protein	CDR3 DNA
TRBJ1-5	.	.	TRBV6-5	CASSGPGFNQPQHF	TGTGCCAGCAGCGGCCCAGGGTTCAATCAGCCCCAGCATTTT
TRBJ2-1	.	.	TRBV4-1	CASSRPGSYNEQFF	TGCGCCAGCAGCCGCCCGGGGAGCTACAATGAGCAGTTCTTC
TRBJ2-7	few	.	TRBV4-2	CASSQIQGGYEQYF	TGTGCCAGCAGCCAGATCCAGGGTGGGTACGAGCAGTACTTC
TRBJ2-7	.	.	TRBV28	CASSPTDIYEQYF	TGTGCCAGCAGTCCTACCGACATCTACGAGCAGTACTTC
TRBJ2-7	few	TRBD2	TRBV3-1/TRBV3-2	CASSQAGGSYEQYF	TGTGCCAGCAGCCAAGCGGGGGGCTCCTACGAGCAGTACTTC
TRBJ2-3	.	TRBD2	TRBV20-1	CSASRLAGAEDTQYF	TGCAGTGCTAGTAGGCTAGCGGGGGCCGAAGATACGCAGTATTTT
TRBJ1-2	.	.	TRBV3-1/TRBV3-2	CASSQAGGTDPRVRYGYTF	TGTGCCAGCAGCCAAGCGGGGGGGACGGACCCCCGTGTACGCTATGGCTACACCTTC
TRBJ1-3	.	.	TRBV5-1	CASSLGRGSGNTIYF	TGCGCCAGCAGCTTAGGGAGGGGTAGTGGAAACACCATATATTTT
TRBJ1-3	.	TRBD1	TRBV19	CASRSTGFSGNTIYF	TGTGCCAGTCGCTCGACAGGGTTCTCTGGAAACACCATATATTTT
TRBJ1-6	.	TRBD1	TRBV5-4	CASSRQGEASPLHF	TGTGCCAGCAGCCGACAGGGGGAGGCTTCACCCCTCCACTTT
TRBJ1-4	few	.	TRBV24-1	CATAGASEKLFF	TGTGCCACAGCGGGGGCGAGTGAAAAACTGTTTTTT
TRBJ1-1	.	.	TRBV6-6	CASSYSGANTEAFF	TGTGCCAGCAGTTACTCGGGAGCGAACACTGAAGCTTTCTTT
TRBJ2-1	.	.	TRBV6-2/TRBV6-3	CASSPSQGRPSYNEQFF	TGTGCCAGCAGCCCCTCACAGGGCCGTCCCTCCTACAATGAGCAGTTCTTC
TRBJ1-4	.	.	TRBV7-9	CASSLVGAGMEKLFF	TGTGCCAGCAGCTTAGTTGGGGCAGGGATGGAAAAACTGTTTTTT
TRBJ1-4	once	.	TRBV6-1	CASSEMAGAEKLFF	TGTGCCAGCAGTGAAATGGCAGGTGCGGAAAAACTGTTTTTT
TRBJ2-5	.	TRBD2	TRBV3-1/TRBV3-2	CASSQDFLAAGGRTQYF	TGTGCCAGCAGCCAAGATTTTCTAGCCGCCGGGGGGAGAACCCAGTACTTC
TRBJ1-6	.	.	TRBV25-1	CASSESTHRNSPLHF	TGTGCCAGCAGTGAATCCACCCACAGAAATTCACCCCTCCACTTT
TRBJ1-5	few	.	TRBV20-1	CSASQRGQPQHF	TGCAGTGCTAGTCAGCGGGGTCAGCCCCAGCATTTT
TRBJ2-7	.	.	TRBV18	CASSPLGNTERNEQYF	TGTGCCAGCTCACCATTAGGTAACACGGAGAGGAACGAGCAGTACTTC
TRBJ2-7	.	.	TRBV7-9	CASSLGQEQYF	TGTGCCAGCAGCCTAGGACAGGAGCAGTACTTC
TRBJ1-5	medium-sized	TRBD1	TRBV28	CASSVLRGTPGNQPQHF	TGTGCCAGCAGTGTTCTCAGGGGGACCCCCGGGAATCAGCCCCAGCATTTT
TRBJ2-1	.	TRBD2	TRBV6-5	CASSLGLAGGGEQFF	TGTGCCAGCAGCCTGGGACTAGCGGGGGGTGGTGAGCAGTTCTTC
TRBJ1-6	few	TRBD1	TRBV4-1	CASSQDPDRGHSPLHF	TGCGCCAGCAGCCAAGATCCGGACAGGGGCCACTCACCCCTCCACTTT
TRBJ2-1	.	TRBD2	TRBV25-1	CASRTSGGSNEQFF	TGTGCCAGCAGGACTAGCGGGGGTAGCAATGAGCAGTTCTTC
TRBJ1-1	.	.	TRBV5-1	CASSYRANTEAFF	TGCGCCAGCAGTTACAGGGCCAACACTGAAGCTTTCTTT
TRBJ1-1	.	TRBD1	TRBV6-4	CASSPGDRATLSF	TGTGCCAGCAGCCCAGGGGACAGGGCCACTCTCTCTTTT
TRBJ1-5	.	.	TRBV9	CASSVGWGSQPQHF	TGTGCCAGCAGCGTAGGTTGGGGCAGTCAGCCCCAGCATTTT
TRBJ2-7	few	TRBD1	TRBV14	CASSQFRPLTGVPYEQYF	TGTGCCAGCAGCCAGTTCCGGCCTTTAACAGGGGTCCCCTACGAGCAGTACTTC
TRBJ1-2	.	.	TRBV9	CASSPVGGEDGYTF	TGTGCCAGCAGCCCCGTAGGGGGAGAGGATGGCTACACCTTC
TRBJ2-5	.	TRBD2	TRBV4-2	CASSRPGSRGVGETQYF	TGTGCCAGCAGCCGTCCAGGGAGTCGGGGGGTCGGGGAGACCCAGTACTTC
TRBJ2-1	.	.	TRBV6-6	CASSYSGHYNEQFF	TGTGCCAGCAGTTACAGCGGCCACTACAATGAGCAGTTCTTC